This TCR beta chain was sequenced during a study of blood T cell repertoires in COVID-19. Study-wide background: There were acute and convalescent COVID-19 samples, and they came from the United States, Italy and Spain. PBMCs, B-cell-depleted T cells, or T cells were the source of the cDNA or gDNA that made up the material.

Trimming stripped 7 bases from V and 5 bases from J, with 18 bases between. Germline V CDR1 and CDR2: SEHNR, FQNEAQ (reference sequence). The CDR3 has 15 residues. Original data processing: By means of reference gene primer amplification, nucleated cell counts were estimated. Generated by immunoSEQ multiplex PCR, the TCRdb table keeps only in-frame clones and is missing some. V, J and clone size derive from that table, while D and trimming were established from the DNA sequence. The table lists 200,000 to 250,000 clones, about 88% of them singletons. Enrolment of Seattle patients took place during active infection, and they were followed longitudinally.

The source material was peripheral blood. The gene calls are TRBV7-9 and TRBJ1-3; no clear D gene. The receptor was derived from a man in his fifties with COVID-19, enrolled during active disease. CDR3 sequence reads: CASTRQTSTRNTIYF. DNA for the CDR3: TGTGCCAGCACCCGACAAACTAGTACAAGAAACACCATATATTTT. The full variable domain, its missing parts supplied by reference TRBV7-9 and TRBJ1-3, is DTGVSQNPRHKITKRGQNVTFRCDPISEHNRLYWYRQTLGQGPEFLTYFQNEAQLEKSRLLSDRFSAERPKGSFSTLEIQRTEQGDSAMYLCASTRQTSTRNTIYFGEGSWLTVV.